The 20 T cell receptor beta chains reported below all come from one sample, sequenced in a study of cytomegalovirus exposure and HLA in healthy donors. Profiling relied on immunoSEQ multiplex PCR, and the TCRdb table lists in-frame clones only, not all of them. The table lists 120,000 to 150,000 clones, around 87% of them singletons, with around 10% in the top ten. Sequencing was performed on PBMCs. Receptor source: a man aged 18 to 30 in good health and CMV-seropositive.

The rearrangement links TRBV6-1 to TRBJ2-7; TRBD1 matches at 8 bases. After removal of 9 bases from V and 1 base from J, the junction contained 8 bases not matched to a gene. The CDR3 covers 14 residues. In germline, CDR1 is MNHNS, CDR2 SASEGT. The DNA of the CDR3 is TGTGCCAGTAACCCGACAGGGGAGTCCTACGAGCAGTACTTC. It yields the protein CASNPTGESYEQYF.

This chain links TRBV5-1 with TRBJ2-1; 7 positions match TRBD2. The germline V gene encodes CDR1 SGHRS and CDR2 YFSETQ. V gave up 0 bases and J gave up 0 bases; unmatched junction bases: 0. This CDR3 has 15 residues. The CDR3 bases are TGCGCCAGCAGCTTGGGGACTAGCTCCTACAATGAGCAGTTCTTC. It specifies CASSLGTSSYNEQFF.

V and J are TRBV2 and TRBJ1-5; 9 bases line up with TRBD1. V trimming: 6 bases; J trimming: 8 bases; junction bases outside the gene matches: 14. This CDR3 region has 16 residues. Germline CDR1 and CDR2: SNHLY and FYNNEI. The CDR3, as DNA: TGTGCCAGCAGCAACGGGGACAGGGAAGGAGGAAAGCCCCAGCATTTT. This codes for CASSNGDREGGKPQHF.

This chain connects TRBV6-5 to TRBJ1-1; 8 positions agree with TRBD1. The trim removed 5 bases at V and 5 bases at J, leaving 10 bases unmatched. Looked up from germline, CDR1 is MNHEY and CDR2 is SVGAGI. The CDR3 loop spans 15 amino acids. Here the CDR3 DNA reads TGTGCCAGCAGTCACCAGGGGGCCTTGGGGACTGAAGCTTTCTTT. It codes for CASSHQGALGTEAFF.

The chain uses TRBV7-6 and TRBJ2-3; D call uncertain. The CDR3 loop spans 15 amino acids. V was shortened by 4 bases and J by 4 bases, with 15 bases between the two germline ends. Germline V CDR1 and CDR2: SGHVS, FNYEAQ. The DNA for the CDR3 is TGTGCCAGCAGCTGGGCCCAAAACCTCGCAGATACGCAGTATTTT. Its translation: CASSWAQNLADTQYF.

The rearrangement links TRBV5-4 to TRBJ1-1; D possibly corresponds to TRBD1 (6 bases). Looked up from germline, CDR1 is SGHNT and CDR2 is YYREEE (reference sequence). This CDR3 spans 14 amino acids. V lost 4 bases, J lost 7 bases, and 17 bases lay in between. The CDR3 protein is CASSLEQGRSEAFF. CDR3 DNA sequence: TGTGCCAGCAGCCTCGAACAGGGAAGGAGTGAAGCTTTCTTT.

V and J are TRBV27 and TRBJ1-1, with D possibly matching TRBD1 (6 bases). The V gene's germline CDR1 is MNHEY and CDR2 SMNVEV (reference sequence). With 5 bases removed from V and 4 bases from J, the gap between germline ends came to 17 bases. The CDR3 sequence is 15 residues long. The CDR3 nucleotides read TGTGCCAGCAGTATTTTTGGGGGCGCGGGCACTGAAGCTTTCTTT. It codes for CASSIFGGAGTEAFF.

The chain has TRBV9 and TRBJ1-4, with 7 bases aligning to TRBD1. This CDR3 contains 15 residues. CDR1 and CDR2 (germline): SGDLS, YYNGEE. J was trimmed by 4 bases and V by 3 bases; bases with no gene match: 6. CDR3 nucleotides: TGTGCCAGCAGCGACGGACAGGCCCTTAATGAAAAACTGTTTTTT. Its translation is CASSDGQALNEKLFF.

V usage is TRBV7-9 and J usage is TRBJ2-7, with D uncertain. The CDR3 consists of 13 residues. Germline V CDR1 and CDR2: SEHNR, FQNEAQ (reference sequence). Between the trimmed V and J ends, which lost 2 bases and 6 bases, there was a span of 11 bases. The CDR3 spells CASSLYGVPEQYF. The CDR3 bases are TGTGCCAGCAGCTTATACGGTGTCCCCGAGCAGTACTTC.

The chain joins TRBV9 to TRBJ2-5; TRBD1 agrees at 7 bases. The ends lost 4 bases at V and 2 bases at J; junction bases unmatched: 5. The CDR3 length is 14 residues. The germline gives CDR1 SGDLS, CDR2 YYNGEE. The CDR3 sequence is CASSRGTAQETQYF. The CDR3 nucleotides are TGTGCCAGCAGCAGAGGGACAGCACAAGAGACCCAGTACTTC. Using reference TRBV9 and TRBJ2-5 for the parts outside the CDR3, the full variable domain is DSGVTQTPKHLITATGQRVTLRCSPRSGDLSVYWYQQSLDQGLQFLIQYYNGEERAKGNILERFSAQQFPDLHSELNLSSLELGDSALYFCASSRGTAQETQYFGPGTRLLVL.

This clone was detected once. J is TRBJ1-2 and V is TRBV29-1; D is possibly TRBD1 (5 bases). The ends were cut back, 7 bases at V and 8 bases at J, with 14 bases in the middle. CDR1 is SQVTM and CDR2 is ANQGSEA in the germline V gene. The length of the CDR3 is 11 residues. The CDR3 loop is CSAAGRWGYTF. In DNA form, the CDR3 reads TGCAGCGCGGCGGGACGCTGGGGCTACACCTTC.

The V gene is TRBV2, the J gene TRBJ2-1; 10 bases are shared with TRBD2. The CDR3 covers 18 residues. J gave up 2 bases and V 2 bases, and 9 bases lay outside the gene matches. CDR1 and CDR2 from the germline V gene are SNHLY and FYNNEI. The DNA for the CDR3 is TGTGCCAGCAGTGAAACAGCCGTTCTAGCGGGAGCCTACAATGAGCAGTTCTTC. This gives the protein CASSETAVLAGAYNEQFF.

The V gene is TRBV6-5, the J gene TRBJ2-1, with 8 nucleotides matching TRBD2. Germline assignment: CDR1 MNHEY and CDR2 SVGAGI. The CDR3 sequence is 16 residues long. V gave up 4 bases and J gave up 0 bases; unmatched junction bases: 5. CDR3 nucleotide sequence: TGTGCCAGCAGTTCTACTAGCGGCAGCTCCTACAATGAGCAGTTCTTC. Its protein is CASSSTSGSSYNEQFF.

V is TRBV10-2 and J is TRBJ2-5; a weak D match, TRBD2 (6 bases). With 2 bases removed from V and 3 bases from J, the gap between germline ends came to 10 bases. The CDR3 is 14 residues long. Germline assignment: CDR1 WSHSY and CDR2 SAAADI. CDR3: CASSEGLSEETQYF. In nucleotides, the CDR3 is TGCGCCAGCAGTGAGGGACTAAGTGAAGAGACCCAGTACTTC.

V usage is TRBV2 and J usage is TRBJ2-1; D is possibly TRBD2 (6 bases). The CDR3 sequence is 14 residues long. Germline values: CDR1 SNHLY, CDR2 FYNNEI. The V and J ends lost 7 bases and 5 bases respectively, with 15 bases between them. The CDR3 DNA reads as TGTGCCAGCACTTTAAGGGGACTGAACAATGAGCAGTTCTTC. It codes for CASTLRGLNNEQFF.

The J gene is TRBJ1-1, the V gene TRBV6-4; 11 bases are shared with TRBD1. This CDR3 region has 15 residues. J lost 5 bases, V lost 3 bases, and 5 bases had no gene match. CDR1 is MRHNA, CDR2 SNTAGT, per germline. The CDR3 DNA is TGTGCCAGCAGTGAGCGGACAGGGGGCAATACTGAAGCTTTCTTT. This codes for CASSERTGGNTEAFF.

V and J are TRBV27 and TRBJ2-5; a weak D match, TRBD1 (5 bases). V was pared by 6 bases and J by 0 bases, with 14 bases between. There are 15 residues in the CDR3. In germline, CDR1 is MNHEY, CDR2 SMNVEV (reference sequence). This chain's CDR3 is CASSRDSRYQETQYF. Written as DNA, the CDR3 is TGTGCCAGCAGCCGCGACAGTAGATACCAAGAGACCCAGTACTTC.

CDR3 sequence: CASSLGTAYEQYF. In nucleotides, the CDR3 is TGTGCCAGTAGTCTCGGGACAGCCTACGAGCAGTACTTC. This chain joins TRBV19 and TRBJ2-7, with 7 nucleotides matching TRBD1. The junction had 3 bases not matched to a gene; V was cut back by 5 bases and J by 2 bases. Germline values: CDR1 LNHDA, CDR2 SQIVND (reference sequence). The CDR3 has 13 residues.

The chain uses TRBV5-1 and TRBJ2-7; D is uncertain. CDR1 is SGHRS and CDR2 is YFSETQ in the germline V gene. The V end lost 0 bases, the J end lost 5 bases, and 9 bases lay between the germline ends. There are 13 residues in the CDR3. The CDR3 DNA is TGCGCCAGCAGCTTGGGTTCAGGAAACGAGCAGTACTTC. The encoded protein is CASSLGSGNEQYF.

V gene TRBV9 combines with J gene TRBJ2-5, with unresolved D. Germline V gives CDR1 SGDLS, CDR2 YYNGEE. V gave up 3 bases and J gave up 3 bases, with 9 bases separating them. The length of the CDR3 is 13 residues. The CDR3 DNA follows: TGTGCCAGCAGCGCCGACTTGGAAGAGACCCAGTACTTC. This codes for CASSADLEETQYF.